This T cell receptor beta chain came from a study of esophageal squamous cell carcinoma under preoperative chemotherapy. Study overall: Both tumor-infiltrating lymphocytes and peripheral blood T cells were profiled.

Time point denoted: after preoperative PTX-NDP chemotherapy. Study observations and caveats: Paclitaxel-nedaplatin therapy caused immediate, substantial clonotype frequency changes. Peripheral T cells migrating into the tumor appeared to partly supply post-treatment tumor-infiltrating lymphocytes.

TCRdb called the PCR reads again in MiXCR, with one record for every CDR3 protein. The repertoire holds 9,500 to 12,000 distinct CDR3 sequences, with roughly 63% as singletons. The V gene's germline CDR1 is MNHNS and CDR2 SASEGT. The CDR3 runs to 13 residues. Comment on this clonotype: What it recognizes is unknown. A junction boundary mismatches the germline segment, possibly from a read error.

This material was collected from a patient given preoperative chemotherapy. The sequence was collected from a human donor with esophageal squamous cell carcinoma. The donor label of this sample is uncertain. The chain combines TRBV6-1 with TRBJ2-4; 7 bases agree with TRBD2. CDR3 sequence (DNA): TGTGCCAGGGGTGTTAGGGAGGGGAACACGCAGTACTTT. Residues: CARGVREGNTQYF.